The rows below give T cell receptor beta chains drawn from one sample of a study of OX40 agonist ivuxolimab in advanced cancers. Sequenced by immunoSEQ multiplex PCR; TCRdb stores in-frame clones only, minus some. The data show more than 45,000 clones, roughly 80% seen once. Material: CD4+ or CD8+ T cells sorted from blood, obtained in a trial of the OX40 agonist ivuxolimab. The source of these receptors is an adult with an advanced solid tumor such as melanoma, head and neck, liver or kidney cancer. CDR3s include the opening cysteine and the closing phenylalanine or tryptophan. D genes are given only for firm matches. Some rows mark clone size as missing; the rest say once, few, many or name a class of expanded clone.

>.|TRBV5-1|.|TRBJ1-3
TGCGCCAGCAGCTTGGCCGGTTCCGTCAAGAGCCTCTCTGGAAACACCATATATTTT
CASSLAGSVKSLSGNTIYF
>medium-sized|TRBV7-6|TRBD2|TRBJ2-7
TGTGCCAGCAGCGTCCTAGCGGGAGGCTCCTACGAGCAGTACTTC
CASSVLAGGSYEQYF
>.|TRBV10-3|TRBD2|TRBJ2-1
TGTGCCATCAGTGGGCGGACTAGCGGGGGGAGCTCCTACAATGAGCAGTTCTTC
CAISGRTSGGSSYNEQFF
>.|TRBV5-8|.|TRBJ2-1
TGTGCCAGCAGCTTGTCCTACGGGGAAGGGGAGCAGTTCTTC
CASSLSYGEGEQFF
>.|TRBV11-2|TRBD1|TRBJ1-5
TGTGCCAGCAGCTTAGTAGGACAGGGGGAAAATCAGCCCCAGCATTTT
CASSLVGQGENQPQHF
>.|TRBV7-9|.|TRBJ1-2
TGTGCCAGCAGCTTCCAGGGTTCCGGCGGCTACACCTTC
CASSFQGSGGYTF
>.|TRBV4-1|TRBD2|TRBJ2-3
TGCGCCAGCAGCCCGAGCGGGGCTAGAGGGAGGGACACAGATACGCAGTATTTT
CASSPSGARGRDTDTQYF
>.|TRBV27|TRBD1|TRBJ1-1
TGTGCCAGCACCCGGGACAGGAACACTGAAGCTTTCTTT
CASTRDRNTEAFF
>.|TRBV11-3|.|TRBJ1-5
TGTGCCAGCAGCTTAACAGGACAGAGCAATCAGCCCCAGCATTTT
CASSLTGQSNQPQHF
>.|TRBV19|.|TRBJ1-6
TGTGCCAGTAGTCCTTGGACAGTAATGAATTCACCCCTCCACTTT
CASSPWTVMNSPLHF
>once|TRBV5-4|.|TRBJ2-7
TGCGCCAGCAGCCAAGTTCAGGGAGGCTCCTACGAGCAGTACTTC
CASSQVQGGSYEQYF
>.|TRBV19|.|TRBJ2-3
TGTGCCAGTAGTGGGCCCGGAGAGTTAGATACGCAGTATTTT
CASSGPGELDTQYF
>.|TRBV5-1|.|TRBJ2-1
TGCGCCAGCAGCTCCGGGACTTCTCCCTACAATGAGCAGTTCTTC
CASSSGTSPYNEQFF
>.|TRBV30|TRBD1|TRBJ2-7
TGTGCCTGGGAACCCGGGACAGTCCCCTACGAGCAGTACTTC
CAWEPGTVPYEQYF
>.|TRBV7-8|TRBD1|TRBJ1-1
TGTGCCAGCAGCTTCGGACAGGGCGGGCACACTGAAGCTTTCTTT
CASSFGQGGHTEAFF
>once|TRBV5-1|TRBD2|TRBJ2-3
TGCGCCAGCAGCCAAGCTAGCGGGGGGGTCACAGATACGCAGTATTTT
CASSQASGGVTDTQYF
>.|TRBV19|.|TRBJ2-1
TGTGCCAGTAGTTGGGGCAGGGACATTGAGCAGTTCTTC
CASSWGRDIEQFF
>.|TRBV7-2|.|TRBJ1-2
TGTGCCAGCAGCTTTTCCGACCGCGCTAACTATGGCTACACCTTC
CASSFSDRANYGYTF
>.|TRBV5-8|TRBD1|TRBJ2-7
TGTGCCAGCAGCCCGGGACAGCCCTACGAGCAGTACTTC
CASSPGQPYEQYF
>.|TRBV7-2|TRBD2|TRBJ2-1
TGTGCCAGCAGCTTAAGAGCTAGCGGGGTTCAGCAGTTCTTC
CASSLRASGVQQFF
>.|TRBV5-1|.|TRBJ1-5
TGCGCCAGCAGCGCAATGGACGGGGGTCAGCCCCAGCATTTT
CASSAMDGGQPQHF
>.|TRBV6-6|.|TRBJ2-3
TGTGCCAGCACCAACCTCAGGGGTAGCACAGATACGCAGTATTTT
CASTNLRGSTDTQYF
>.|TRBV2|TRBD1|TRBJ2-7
TGTGCCAGCAGTGAAGCGCAGGGACAGGGGGCCTACGAGCAGTACTTC
CASSEAQGQGAYEQYF
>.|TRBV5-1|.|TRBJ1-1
TGCGCCAGCAGCTTGACCCCAGGCCCCACTGAAGCTTTCTTT
CASSLTPGPTEAFF
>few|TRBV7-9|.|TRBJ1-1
TGTGCCAGCAGCTCAACCGCCATTCGGACAGCCGAAGCTTTCTTT
CASSSTAIRTAEAFF
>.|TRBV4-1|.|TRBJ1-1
TGCGCCAGCAGACAGATTTCAGACAGGCTGAACACTGAAGCTTTCTTT
CASRQISDRLNTEAFF
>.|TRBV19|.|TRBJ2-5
TGTGCCAGTAGGGAGGGAGGTGGAGAGACCCAGTACTTC
CASREGGGETQYF
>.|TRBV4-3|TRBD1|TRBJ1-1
TGCGCCAGCAGCTATGGACAGGGGAACACTGAAGCTTTCTTT
CASSYGQGNTEAFF
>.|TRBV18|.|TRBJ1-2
TGTGCCAGCTCACCACTGGAGGCTAGCTATGGCTACACCTTC
CASSPLEASYGYTF
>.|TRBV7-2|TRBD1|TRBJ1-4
TGTGCCAGCAGCCCGGGGACAGGCCGAACTAATGAAAAACTGTTTTTT
CASSPGTGRTNEKLFF
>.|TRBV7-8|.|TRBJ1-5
TGTGCCAGCAGCTACGCTATAGATCAGCCCCAGCATTTT
CASSYAIDQPQHF
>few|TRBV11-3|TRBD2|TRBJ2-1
TGTGCCAGCAGCTTTTCGGGGGCGGGAGGGGACAATGAGCAGTTCTTC
CASSFSGAGGDNEQFF
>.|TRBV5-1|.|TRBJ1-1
TGCGCCAGCAGCTTGGCGTCACAGCTGAACACTGAAGCTTTCTTT
CASSLASQLNTEAFF
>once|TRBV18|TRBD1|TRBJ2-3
TGTGCCAGCTCACCCGGGACAGGGGGAAATACGCAGTATTTT
CASSPGTGGNTQYF
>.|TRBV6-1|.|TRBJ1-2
TGTGCCAGCAGTGTTGGGGCTAACTATGGCTACACCTTC
CASSVGANYGYTF
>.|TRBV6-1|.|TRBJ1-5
TGTGCCAGCGTCGGGTGGGATCAGCCCCAGCATTTT
CASVGWDQPQHF
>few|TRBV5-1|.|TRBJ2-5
TGCGCCAGCAGCAGGACGGGAGAGACCCAGTACTTC
CASSRTGETQYF
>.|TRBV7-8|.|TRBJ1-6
TGTGCCAGCAGCTTAACGGGACTTGGGTCCTATAATTCACCCCTCCACTTT
CASSLTGLGSYNSPLHF
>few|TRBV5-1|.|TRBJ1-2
TGCGCCAGCAGCTTGGCCTTTAACGCTAACTATGGCTACACCTTC
CASSLAFNANYGYTF
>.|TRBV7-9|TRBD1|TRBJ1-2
TGTGCCAGCAGTCGGGACAGGGGGGCCTATGGCTACACCTTC
CASSRDRGAYGYTF
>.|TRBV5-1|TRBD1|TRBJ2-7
TGCGCCAGCAGGCGGACCGACAGGGTACCCTACGAGCAGTACTTC
CASRRTDRVPYEQYF
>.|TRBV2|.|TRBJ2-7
TGTGCCAGCAGTGAAGGTGCACTCACTTTAGGGTACGAGCAGTACTTC
CASSEGALTLGYEQYF
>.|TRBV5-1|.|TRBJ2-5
TGCGCCAGCAGCCCCCGGGACTGGCAAGAGACCCAGTACTTC
CASSPRDWQETQYF
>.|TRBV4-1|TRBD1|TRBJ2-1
TGCGCCAGCAGCCAGGGACAGAGCTCCTACAATGAGCAGTTCTTC
CASSQGQSSYNEQFF
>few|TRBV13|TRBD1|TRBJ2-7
TGTGCCAGCAGCCCAGGACAGGGGAGAGAGCAGTACTTC
CASSPGQGREQYF
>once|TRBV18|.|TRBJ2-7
TGTGCCAGCTCATACTCCTACGAGCAGTACTTC
CASSYSYEQYF
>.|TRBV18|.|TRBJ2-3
TGTGCCAGCTCACTCAAGAATACAGATACGCAGTATTTT
CASSLKNTDTQYF
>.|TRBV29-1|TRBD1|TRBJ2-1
TGCAGCGTTGAGGGACAGGGGGCGGACAATGAGCAGTTCTTC
CSVEGQGADNEQFF
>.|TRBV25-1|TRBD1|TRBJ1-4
TGTGCCAGCAGTGACCTCCGGGACAGGAGTGAAAAACTGTTTTTT
CASSDLRDRSEKLFF
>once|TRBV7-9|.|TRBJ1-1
TGTGCCAGCAGCTTAGACAGCATGAACACTGAAGCTTTCTTT
CASSLDSMNTEAFF
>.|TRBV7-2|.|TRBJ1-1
TGTGCCAGCAGCTTTTATACTCGACAGAGCACTGAAGCTTTCTTT
CASSFYTRQSTEAFF
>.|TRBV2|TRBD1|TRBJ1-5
TGTGCCAGCAGTGCGGCAGGGGGCCCTTATAGCAATCAGCCCCAGCATTTT
CASSAAGGPYSNQPQHF